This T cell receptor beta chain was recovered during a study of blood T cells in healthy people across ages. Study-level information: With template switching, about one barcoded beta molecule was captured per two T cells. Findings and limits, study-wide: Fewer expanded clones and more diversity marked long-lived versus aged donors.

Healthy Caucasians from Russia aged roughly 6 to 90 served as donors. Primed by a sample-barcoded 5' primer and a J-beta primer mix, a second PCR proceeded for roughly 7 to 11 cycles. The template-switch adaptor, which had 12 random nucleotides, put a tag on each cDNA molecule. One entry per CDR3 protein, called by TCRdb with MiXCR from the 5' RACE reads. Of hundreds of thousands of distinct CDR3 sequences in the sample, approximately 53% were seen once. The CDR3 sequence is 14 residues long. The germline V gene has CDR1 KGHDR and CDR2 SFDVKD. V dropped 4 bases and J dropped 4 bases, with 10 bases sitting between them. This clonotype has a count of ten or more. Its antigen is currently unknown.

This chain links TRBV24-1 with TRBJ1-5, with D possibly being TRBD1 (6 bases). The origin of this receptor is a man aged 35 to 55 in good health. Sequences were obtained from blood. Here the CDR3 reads CATSENRANQPQHF. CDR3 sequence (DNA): TGTGCCACCAGTGAGAACAGGGCGAATCAGCCCCAGCATTTT.